This TCR beta chain was documented in a study of blood T cell repertoires in COVID-19. Study summary: COVID-19 samples, acute and convalescent, were from the United States, Italy and Spain. The analysed material was cDNA or gDNA that came from T cells, B-cell-depleted T cells, or PBMCs.

In the original analysis: Amplifying reference gene primers gave estimates of nucleated cell counts. Method: immunoSEQ multiplex PCR; TCRdb's copy keeps in-frame clones and lacks some. The DNA gave D and trimming, while V, J and clone size come from that table. The sample has about 290,000 clones, just under 85% seen once. Sequencing was performed on peripheral blood. This clonotype was obtained from a woman between 45 and 65 years old with active or convalescent COVID-19.

As DNA, the CDR3 is TGTGCCAGTAGTACTCGGGACAGGGGGGACTATGGCTACACCTTC. It encodes CASSTRDRGDYGYTF. The V call is TRBV19, the J call TRBJ1-2; 11 bases align to TRBD1. Losses at the gene ends were 4 bases for V and 3 bases for J; bases not matched to a gene: 4. In germline, CDR1 is LNHDA, CDR2 SQIVND (reference sequence). This CDR3 comprises 15 residues.